Sequencing of this T cell receptor (beta chain) was carried out in a study of blood T cells in healthy people across ages (dated by TCRdb to between 2015 and 2016). As for the study more broadly: In model experiments, template switching captured about one uniquely barcoded TCR beta cDNA molecule for every two T cells. The study measured age-related changes in TCR beta repertoire diversity using deep sequencing normalized with unique cDNA molecular identifiers. The donors were split into four age groups: young (average around 15 years), middle-aged (nearly 40), aged (roughly 60) and long-lived (approximately 80). Two additional independent replicas of 1 million unique cDNA reads from the same blood draw were analyzed for two donors (one aged 18 to 30 and one aged 80 or older).

Including cysteine and phenylalanine, the CDR3 has 16 amino acids. This entry keeps only the CDR3 DNA: 48 bases, framed from base 1. Trimming at the junction amounts to 3 bases on V and 1 base on J, and the germline ends lie 16 bases apart. The germline V gene sets CDR1 to SGHRS and CDR2 to YFSETQ. Broader findings and caveats from the paper: Estimates of total diversity based on one million sequenced T cells were regarded as lower bounds and as underestimates. The CMV infection status of donors was not known, potentially confounding age-related changes in expanded clonotypes. Observed TCR beta diversity correlated strongly with the percentage of naive T cells measured by flow cytometry. Observed TCR beta diversity per million T cells fell roughly linearly with age, and a significant reduction was already apparent by age around 40. Compared with the aged group, the long-lived group had more naive CD4+ T cells, fewer expanded clones and increased TCR diversity, suggesting age selection. Since profiling was done on bulk unsorted PBMCs, naive and antigen-experienced compartments could not be conclusively compared.

The roughly 37 donors, aged about 6 to 100 years, were systemically healthy Caucasian individuals from Russia. Ten milliliters of peripheral blood were drawn from each donor into EDTA-treated Vacutainer tubes. Ficoll-Paque density-gradient centrifugation was used to isolate PBMCs, with at least 6.5 million per sample. Trizol reagent was used to extract total RNA from the PBMCs, yielding at least 5.5 micrograms per sample. For every donor, flow cytometry on a PBMC aliquot measured the percentage of naive CD45RAhigh/CD27high T cells. The library was generated by 5' RACE. Sequencing took place on an Illumina HiSeq 2500. A second PCR of roughly 6 to 12 cycles was performed with a sample-barcoded 5' primer and a J-beta primer mix. A template-switch 5' adaptor carrying 12 random nucleotides introduced a unique molecular identifier onto each TCR beta cDNA molecule. Each sample yielded at least 3 million CDR3-containing paired-end reads. First-strand cDNA synthesis was performed from all RNA using the Mint cDNA synthesis kit, with priming by a TRBC-specific oligonucleotide. All cDNA was treated with uracil-DNA glycosylase and then went through a first 18-cycle PCR with the universal primers M1SS and BC2_uni_R. The study's own analysis went as follows. Each sample was normalized by randomly selecting 1 million high-quality reads, each carrying a distinct molecular identifier. Reads sharing molecular identifiers were discarded rather than binned into consensus sequences. MiTCR, set to a Q25 quality threshold and the strictest error-elimination algorithm, was used for CDR3 identification, clonotype clustering and error correction. A nonparametric unseen species model with Euler transformation was used to estimate lower-bound total TCR beta diversity. Through fastp at Q25 and MiXCR, TCRdb rebuilt clones from the public reads, retaining in-frame beta chains. Rows merge per CDR3 protein into single entries with the most common DNA and genes. The V and J calls and clone size come from TCRdb's table, not from the authors' own analysis. Within this sample are about 1 million distinct CDR3 sequences, with less than 25% of them counted one time only. Approximately 0.7% of the sample comes from the top ten.

This clonotype was observed a handful of times. Its antigen specificity is not known. The sample holds no much larger clone one base away, and base qualities are not on file. The same specimen was also included in a second study, on T cells of mothers and their children. The second study also describes: Donors were nine systemically healthy Caucasian individuals: three mothers and their six children. cDNA synthesis consumed the entire amount of extracted RNA, loaded at approximately 1.6 ug RNA in each 15 ul reaction. In the second PCR, the M1S primer added sample barcodes and 2-4 random nucleotides. Over 10 million TCR beta CDR3 reads came from each mother, compared with several million reads from each child. Thymic selection similarly shapes TCR recombination output in related and unrelated pairs, with minor effect from inherited differences. Related mother-child pairs always showed normalized repertoire overlap that was slightly higher than in unrelated mother-child pairs, though the difference was never significant. No persistent microchimeric T cell clones were found, with a detection sensitivity of approximately 100 clones per million clonotypes. The study used deep NGS to compare TCR beta repertoires of mothers and children, seeking features distinguishing related mother-child pairs from unrelated individuals. On average, the children were about 10 +/- 4 years old, while the mothers were roughly 40 +/- 4 years old. After adapters were ligated using NEBNext reagents, the libraries underwent 100+100 nt paired-end sequencing on an Illumina HiSeq 2000. To avoid cross-contamination, the mother libraries and the child libraries were prepared a month apart and sequenced in separate runs. For each donor, between roughly 450,000 and 2,200,000 distinct TCR beta clonotypes were identified. Naive TCR beta clonotypes were estimated from low-frequency clonotypes matched to each donor's FACS-determined naive share, without sorting.

The specimen was blood. The TCR was taken from a girl aged 2 to 9 in good health. The V and J segments used are TRBV5-1 and TRBJ2-5; the best D guess is TRBD1, with 6 bases matching. In nucleotides, the sequence is TGCGCCAGCAGCTGGCAGACAGGAGTTCGCCAAGAGACCCAGTACTTC. Its protein product is CASSWQTGVRQETQYF.